This TCR beta chain was sequenced during a study of T cell responses to AZD1222 COVID-19 vaccine. About the study: Second doses were pooled across both intervals (about 4 or about 12 weeks). Regarding the study as a whole: Donor demographics were predominantly white British with a female majority; clonal diversity may be underestimated. Regions 160-218 and 743-854 dominated among vaccine-associated CD4 TCRs spanning spike.

Trimming pared 1 base from V and 8 bases from J, leaving 7 bases between. The CDR3 spans 12 residues. Germline values: CDR1 SEHNR, CDR2 FQNEAQ (reference sequence). Produced via immunoSEQ multiplex PCR; TCRdb's table is partial and in-frame only. The table shows some 89,000 clones, with roughly 90% occurring only once. About this clone itself: Its antigen is unidentified.

The chain employs TRBV7-9 and TRBJ2-3, with D unclear. Sequencing was performed on peripheral blood, taken on day 0 of AZD1222 vaccination. The sequence was obtained from an adult in good health. The chain's CDR3 is CASSLGVGTQYF. DNA of the CDR3: TGTGCCAGCAGCTTAGGCGTAGGTACGCAGTATTTT.